This T cell receptor beta chain appears in the sequencing data of a study of blood T cell repertoires in COVID-19. This clone has only one observation. Sequenced by immunoSEQ multiplex PCR; TCRdb stores in-frame clones only, minus some. The repertoire holds approximately 250,000 clones, with roughly 90% as singletons. The material sequenced was PBMCs or T cells enriched from blood (not recorded which). This receptor was obtained from a young woman who had recovered from COVID-19.

CDR3 in amino acids: CASSSTTSGRDRNEQYF. CDR3 DNA sequence: TGTGCCAGCAGCTCCACCACTAGCGGGAGGGATCGGAACGAGCAGTACTTC. V and J are TRBV27 and TRBJ2-7; 13 bases line up with TRBD2. This CDR3 comprises 17 residues. V lost 6 bases and J lost 5; bases outside the gene matches: 13. Germline lookup yields CDR1 MNHEY and CDR2 SMNVEV (reference sequence).